This T cell receptor (beta chain) appears in the sequencing data of a study of early T cells in non-severe SARS-CoV-2 infection. TCRdb re-analysed the 5' RACE reads in MiXCR, keeping a single row per CDR3 protein. The sample consists of about 83,000 distinct CDR3 sequences, around 15% of them appearing once. The sequencing input was whole blood. The clonotype comes from an adult who was a healthcare worker with PCR-confirmed SARS-CoV-2 infection or an uninfected control (not recorded which).

In DNA form, the CDR3 reads TGTGCTAGTGGTTTGGGAGGGGACAGGGGACGCGAGCAGTACTTC. Its protein product is CASGLGGDRGREQYF. This chain uses TRBV12-5 with TRBJ2-7; 10 bases align to TRBD1. The CDR3 runs to 15 residues. The germline V gene encodes CDR1 LGHNT and CDR2 FRNRAP. Trimming cost V 1 base and J 6 bases; bases outside gene matches: 6.